This passage covers 22 T cell receptor beta chains from one sample sequenced in a study of T cells in narcolepsy. Using immunoSEQ multiplex PCR, the repertoire was profiled, and TCRdb retains in-frame clones only, with some absent. The sample shows around 26,000 clones, roughly 62% of them seen only once. Sequenced material: memory (CD45RA-) CD4+ T cells from blood. The receptors originated from a human donor in good health.

DNA for the CDR3: TGTGCCAGCAGCGTAGGACAGATCGACACCGGGGAGCTGTTTTTT. Translated, it gives CASSVGQIDTGELFF. The chain links TRBV9 to TRBJ2-2; maybe TRBD1 (5 bases). This CDR3 is built from 15 residues. Deletions cut 0 bases from V and 3 bases from J, with 9 bases between. Germline V gene lookup returns CDR1 SGDLS and CDR2 YYNGEE.

This chain links TRBV7-3 with TRBJ2-3, with 9 bases lining up with TRBD2. Germline V gene data show CDR1 as SGHTA and CDR2 as FQGTGA. The CDR3 covers 16 residues. Trimming at V came to 2 bases and at J to 1 base, leaving 4 bases not matched to a gene. The CDR3 DNA sequence: TGTGCCAGCAGCTTACTTCCTAGCGGGGGCACAGATACGCAGTATTTT. Amino acid sequence: CASSLLPSGGTDTQYF.

This clone has just a few counts. The chain has TRBV28 and TRBJ2-3; unclear D gene. Trimming removed 7 bases from V and 4 bases from J, with 18 bases in between. CDR3 size: 15 residues. Germline V CDR1 and CDR2: MDHEN, SYDVKM. This CDR3 reads CASIPLLGFADTQYF. The DNA for the CDR3 is TGTGCCAGCATCCCTCTTCTAGGGTTCGCAGATACGCAGTATTTT.

The chain has TRBV4-2 and TRBJ2-2; D not resolved. Germline CDR1 and CDR2: LGHNA and YNFKEQ. V was clipped by 0 bases and J by 4 bases, with 12 bases between them. The CDR3 has 16 amino acids. For the CDR3, the DNA is TGTGCCAGCAGCCAAGAATGGGCGGAAACCACCGGGGAGCTGTTTTTT. The encoded protein is CASSQEWAETTGELFF.

The rearrangement joins TRBV5-4 to TRBJ2-3; D is unresolved. Germline CDR1 reads SGHNT; CDR2 reads YYREEE (reference sequence). Trimming left V 0 bases short and J 0 bases short, with 8 bases between. The CDR3 is 15 amino acids. The CDR3 loop is CASSLGVLSTDTQYF. In DNA, the CDR3 is TGTGCCAGCAGCTTGGGTGTGCTAAGCACAGATACGCAGTATTTT. The whole variable domain, filled in from reference TRBV5-4 and TRBJ2-3, reads ETGVTQSPTHLIKTRGQQVTLRCSSQSGHNTVSWYQQALGQGPQFIFQYYREEENGRGNFPPRFSGLQFPNYSSELNVNALELDDSALYLCASSLGVLSTDTQYFGPGTRLTVL.

The chain uses TRBV7-2 and TRBJ1-2, with D hard to call. V was shortened by 1 base and J by 2 bases, with 11 bases between the two germline ends. Germline assignment: CDR1 SGHTA and CDR2 FQGNSA. The CDR3 is 15 amino acids. The CDR3 sequence: CASSLGFDRNYGYTF. The CDR3 DNA reads as TGTGCCAGCAGCTTAGGGTTCGACCGAAACTATGGCTACACCTTC. The variable domain in full, with the rest retrieved from reference TRBV7-2 and TRBJ1-2, is GAGVSQSPSNKVTEKGKDVELRCDPISGHTALYWYRQSLGQGLEFLIYFQGNSAPDKSGLPSDRFSAERTGGSVSTLTIQRTQQEDSAVYLCASSLGFDRNYGYTFGSGTRLTVV.

The J gene is TRBJ2-7, the V gene TRBV19; 7 bases match TRBD1. Germline CDR1 and CDR2: LNHDA and SQIVND (reference sequence). The CDR3 is 14 residues long. The junction had 11 bases not matched to a gene; V was cut back by 10 bases and J by 2 bases. CDR3 in amino acids: CATRDRDRTYEQYF. The CDR3 DNA reads as TGTGCCACTCGCGACAGGGATAGGACCTACGAGCAGTACTTC.

The V call is TRBV6-5, the J call TRBJ1-6, with a possible D match to TRBD1 (5 bases). The CDR3 spans 13 residues. Germline assignment: CDR1 MNHEY and CDR2 SVGAGI. The V end lost 8 bases, the J end lost 4 bases, and 9 bases lay between the germline ends. The DNA for the CDR3 is TGTGCCAGCGCGGGGCGTTATAATTCACCCCTCCACTTT. This encodes CASAGRYNSPLHF.

This chain joins TRBV4-2 and TRBJ2-3, with no clear D. Germline V gives CDR1 LGHNA, CDR2 YNFKEQ. Trimming stripped 0 bases from V and 4 bases from J, with 14 bases between. This CDR3 spans 16 amino acids. CDR3 region: CASSQDTHGNADTQYF. The DNA of the CDR3 is TGTGCCAGCAGCCAAGATACTCATGGTAACGCAGATACGCAGTATTTT.

The V and J genes are TRBV7-9 and TRBJ2-7; 11 bases align to TRBD1. The CDR3 has 15 residues. CDR1 SEHNR and CDR2 FQNEAQ come from the germline V gene (reference sequence). V gave up 3 bases and J gave up 5 bases; unmatched junction bases: 6. The CDR3 loop is CASSFTGTGGNEQYF. The CDR3, as DNA: TGTGCCAGCAGCTTCACCGGGACAGGGGGAAACGAGCAGTACTTC. Full variable domain (outside the CDR3, taken from reference TRBV7-9 and TRBJ2-7): DTGVSQNPRHKITKRGQNVTFRCDPISEHNRLYWYRQTLGQGPEFLTYFQNEAQLEKSRLLSDRFSAERPKGSFSTLEIQRTEQGDSAMYLCASSFTGTGGNEQYFGPGTRLTVT.

The V call is TRBV11-3, the J call TRBJ2-2; perhaps D is TRBD1 or TRBD2 (5 bases each). Germline V gives CDR1 SGHNT, CDR2 YENEEA. CDR3 length equals 17 residues. With 4 bases removed from V and 4 bases from J, the gap between germline ends came to 19 bases. CDR3 sequence: CASSSTLDGATTGELFF. The CDR3 nucleotides are TGTGCCAGCAGCTCCACCCTCGACGGGGCTACCACCGGGGAGCTGTTTTTT.

The chain joins TRBV7-3 to TRBJ1-5; D call uncertain. CDR1 and CDR2 (germline): SGHTA, FQGTGA. The CDR3 totals 14 residues. Trimming pared 5 bases from V and 5 bases from J, leaving 13 bases between. The CDR3 bases are TGTGCCAGCAGCGTGTACGGGAGGGATCAGCCCCAGCATTTT. Translation: CASSVYGRDQPQHF.

This chain uses TRBV9 with TRBJ1-3, with 8 bases lining up with TRBD1. The CDR3 totals 14 residues. In germline, CDR1 is SGDLS, CDR2 YYNGEE. V lost 3 bases to trimming and J lost 7 bases; unmatched junction nucleotides: 6. The CDR3 nucleotides read TGTGCCAGCAGCGGAGGACAGGGAGCCAACACCATATATTTT. It codes for CASSGGQGANTIYF.

This clone was picked up a small number of times. The chain joins TRBV5-1 to TRBJ2-7; unclear D gene. CDR1 and CDR2 (germline): SGHRS, YFSETQ. V lost 7 bases, J lost 0 bases, and 14 bases lay in between. The CDR3 has 14 residues. In DNA, the CDR3 is TGCGCCAGCGCGCCGGGTACCTTCTCCTACGAGCAGTACTTC. Amino acid sequence: CASAPGTFSYEQYF.

The chain joins TRBV6-1 to TRBJ2-1; no clear D. The germline V and J ends were trimmed by 1 base and 10 bases, with 11 bases remaining between them. This CDR3 contains 13 residues. Germline lookup yields CDR1 MNHNS and CDR2 SASEGT. The CDR3 DNA sequence: TGTGCCAGCAGTGAAGGGATCAGCCGAGAGCAGTTCTTC. Protein product: CASSEGISREQFF.

This clone showed up just a few times. The V and J genes are TRBV5-1 and TRBJ2-7; D not resolved. Trimming took 1 base from V and 6 from J, leaving 11 bases between them. The CDR3 covers 13 residues. Germline CDR1 and CDR2: SGHRS and YFSETQ. The CDR3 here is CASSLTTLGEQYF. The CDR3 DNA reads as TGCGCCAGCAGCTTGACGACATTGGGCGAGCAGTACTTC.

The chain links TRBV19 to TRBJ1-4; D unclear. CDR3 length: 13 residues. Trimming took off 7 bases at V and 4 bases at J, with 10 bases between the two ends. Germline lookup yields CDR1 LNHDA and CDR2 SQIVND (reference sequence). The CDR3: CASNTAHNEKLFF. DNA for the CDR3: TGTGCCAGTAACACCGCCCATAATGAAAAACTGTTTTTT.

This clone was picked up a small number of times. This sequence joins TRBV27 and TRBJ1-6; unclear D gene. This CDR3 spans 13 amino acids. Per the germline V gene, CDR1 is MNHEY and CDR2 is SMNVEV (reference sequence). Deletions cut 3 bases from V and 9 bases from J, with 9 bases between. CDR3 loop: CASSFLPSSPLHF. DNA of the CDR3: TGTGCCAGCAGTTTCCTCCCGTCTTCACCCCTCCACTTT.

The chain is built from TRBV28 and TRBJ2-7; no definite D call. The CDR3 sequence is 12 residues long. The V gene's germline CDR1 is MDHEN and CDR2 SYDVKM. V gave up 6 bases and J gave up 4 bases, with 10 bases separating them. CDR3 region: CASSPPGYEQYF. Written as DNA, the CDR3 is TGTGCCAGCAGCCCCCCCGGGTACGAGCAGTACTTC. The full variable domain, with the rest looked up from reference TRBV28 and TRBJ2-7, is DVKVTQSSRYLVKRTGEKVFLECVQDMDHENMFWYRQDPGLGLRLIYFSYDVKMKEKGDIPEGYSVSREKKERFSLILESASTNQTSMYLCASSPPGYEQYFGPGTRLTVT.

This clone has only a few counts. V usage is TRBV6-1 and J usage is TRBJ2-3; 7 bases fit TRBD1. There are 15 residues in the CDR3. CDR1 and CDR2 from the germline V gene are MNHNS and SASEGT. The ends lost 1 base at V and 12 bases at J; junction bases unmatched: 13. Here the CDR3 reads CASSEGSLIGTAQYF. CDR3 in DNA: TGTGCCAGCAGTGAAGGATCGTTGATCGGGACAGCCCAGTATTTT.

This clone was recorded a few times. The CDR3 is CASSQDRGQETQYF. CDR3 sequence (DNA): TGTGCCAGCAGCCAGGACAGGGGACAAGAGACCCAGTACTTC. The chain combines TRBV27 with TRBJ2-5; 9 bases are a match to TRBD1. Germline loops: CDR1 MNHEY, CDR2 SMNVEV (reference sequence). J lost 2 bases, V lost 6 bases, and 4 bases had no gene match. The CDR3 consists of 14 residues.

This chain joins TRBV19 and TRBJ2-2, with D unclear. Germline V CDR1 and CDR2: LNHDA, SQIVND (reference sequence). V was cut by 9 bases and J by 6 bases, with 11 bases left in between. The CDR3 has 12 residues. CDR3 nucleotides: TGTGCCAGCTCTTTCCAGTCCGGGGAGCTGTTTTTT. Protein: CASSFQSGELFF.